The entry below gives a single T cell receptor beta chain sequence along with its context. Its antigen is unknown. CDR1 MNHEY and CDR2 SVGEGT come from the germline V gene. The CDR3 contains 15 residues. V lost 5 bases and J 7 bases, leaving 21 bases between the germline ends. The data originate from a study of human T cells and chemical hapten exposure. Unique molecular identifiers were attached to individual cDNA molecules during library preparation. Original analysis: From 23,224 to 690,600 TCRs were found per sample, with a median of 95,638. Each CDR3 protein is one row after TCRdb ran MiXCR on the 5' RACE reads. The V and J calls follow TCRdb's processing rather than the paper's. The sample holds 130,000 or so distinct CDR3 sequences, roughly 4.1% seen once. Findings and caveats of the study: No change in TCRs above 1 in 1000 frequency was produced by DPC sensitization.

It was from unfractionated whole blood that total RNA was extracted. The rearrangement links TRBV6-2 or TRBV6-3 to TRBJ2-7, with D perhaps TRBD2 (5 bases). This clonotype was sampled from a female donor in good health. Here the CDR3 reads CASSRATGERTEQYF. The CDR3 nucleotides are TGTGCCAGCAGTCGAGCAACCGGGGAACGTACGGAGCAGTACTTC.